This paragraph reports one TCR beta chain. The target antigen is unknown. CDR3 length: 16 residues. CDR1 and CDR2 (germline): MNHEY, SVGEGT. V shed 6 bases and J 3 bases; nucleotides not matched to a gene: 7. The sample's treatment: around 19 received Ad26.COV2.S at low or high dose, single or two shots; about 5 received placebo; per-sample allocation not given. Sampling was performed 63 days after the first vaccine or placebo injection. The sample comes from a study of Ad26.COV2.S vaccination and SARS-CoV-2 variants. Clones were sequenced by immunoSEQ multiplex PCR, and TCRdb holds only the in-frame ones, with some missing. The sample includes roughly 300,000 clones, roughly 91% of them seen just once. Overall study results and limits: Non-spike TCR breadth showed similarity between vaccine and placebo recipients. The study found higher spike-specific TCR breadth in vaccine than placebo recipients.

J is TRBJ2-7 and V is TRBV6-2 or TRBV6-3; 14 bases agree with TRBD2. The sample in question was peripheral blood, obtained in a trial of Ad26.COV2.S vaccine versus placebo. The receptor was derived from a person between 18 and 60 years old who received the Ad26.COV2.S COVID-19 vaccine or a placebo. CDR3 sequence reads: CASSPGTSGRFYEQYF. CDR3 sequence (DNA): TGTGCCAGCAGCCCCGGGACTAGCGGGAGATTCTACGAGCAGTACTTC.